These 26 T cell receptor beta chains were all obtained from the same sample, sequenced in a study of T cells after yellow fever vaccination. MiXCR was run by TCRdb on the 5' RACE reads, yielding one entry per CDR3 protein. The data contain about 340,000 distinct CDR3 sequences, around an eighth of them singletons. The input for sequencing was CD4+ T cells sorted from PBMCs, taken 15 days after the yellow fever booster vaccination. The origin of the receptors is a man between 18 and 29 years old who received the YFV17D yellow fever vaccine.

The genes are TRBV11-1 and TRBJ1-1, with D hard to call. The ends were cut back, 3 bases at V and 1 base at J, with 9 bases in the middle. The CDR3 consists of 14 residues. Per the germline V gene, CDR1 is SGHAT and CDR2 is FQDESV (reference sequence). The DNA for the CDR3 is TGTGCCAGCAGCTTGGTAGAGAAGAACACTGAAGCTTTCTTT. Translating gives CASSLVEKNTEAFF.

CDR3 sequence (DNA): TGTGCCAGCAGCACCCACGGGACACCTTCCTACGAGCAGTACTTC. It specifies CASSTHGTPSYEQYF. The chain links TRBV9 to TRBJ2-7; a possible D gene is TRBD1 (6 bases). CDR3 length: 15 amino acids. V lost 4 bases to trimming and J lost 1 base, with 15 bases between them. CDR1 and CDR2 from the germline V gene are SGDLS and YYNGEE.

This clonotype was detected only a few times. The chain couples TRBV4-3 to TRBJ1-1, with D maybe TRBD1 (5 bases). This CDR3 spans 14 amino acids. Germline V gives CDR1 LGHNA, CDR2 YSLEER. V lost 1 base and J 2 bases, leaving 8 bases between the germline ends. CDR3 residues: CASSQGQRNTEAFF. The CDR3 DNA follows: TGCGCCAGCAGCCAAGGACAGAGAAACACTGAAGCTTTCTTT.

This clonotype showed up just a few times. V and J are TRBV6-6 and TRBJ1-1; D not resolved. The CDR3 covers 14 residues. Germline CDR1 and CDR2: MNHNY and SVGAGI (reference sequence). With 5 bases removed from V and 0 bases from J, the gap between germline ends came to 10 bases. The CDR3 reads CASSHSALNTEAFF. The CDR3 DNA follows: TGTGCCAGCAGTCACAGCGCTCTGAACACTGAAGCTTTCTTT.

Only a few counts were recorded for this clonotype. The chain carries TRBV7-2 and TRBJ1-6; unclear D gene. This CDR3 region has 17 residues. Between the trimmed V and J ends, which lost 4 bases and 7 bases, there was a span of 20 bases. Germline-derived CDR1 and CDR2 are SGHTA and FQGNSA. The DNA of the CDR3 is TGTGCCAGCAGCTCAACCCCCATCGTACGCCCGAATTCACCCCTCCACTTT. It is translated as CASSSTPIVRPNSPLHF.

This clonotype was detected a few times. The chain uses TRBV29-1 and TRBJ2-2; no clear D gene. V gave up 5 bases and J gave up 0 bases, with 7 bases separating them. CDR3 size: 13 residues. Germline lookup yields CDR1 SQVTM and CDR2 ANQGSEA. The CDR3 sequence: CSVIVSNTGELFF. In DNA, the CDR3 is TGCAGCGTTATAGTCTCGAACACCGGGGAGCTGTTTTTT.

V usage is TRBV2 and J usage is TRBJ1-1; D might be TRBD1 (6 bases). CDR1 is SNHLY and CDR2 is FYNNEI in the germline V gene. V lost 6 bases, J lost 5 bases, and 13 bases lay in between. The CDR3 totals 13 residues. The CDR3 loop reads CASRGGGGTEAFF. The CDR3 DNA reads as TGTGCCAGCAGAGGGGGGGGAGGAACTGAAGCTTTCTTT.

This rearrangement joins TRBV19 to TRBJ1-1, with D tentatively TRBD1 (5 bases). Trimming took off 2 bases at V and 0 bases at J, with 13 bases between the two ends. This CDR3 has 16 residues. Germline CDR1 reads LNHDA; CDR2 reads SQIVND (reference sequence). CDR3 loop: CASSIRGRPMNTEAFF. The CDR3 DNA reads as TGTGCCAGTAGTATAAGGGGCCGGCCTATGAACACTGAAGCTTTCTTT.

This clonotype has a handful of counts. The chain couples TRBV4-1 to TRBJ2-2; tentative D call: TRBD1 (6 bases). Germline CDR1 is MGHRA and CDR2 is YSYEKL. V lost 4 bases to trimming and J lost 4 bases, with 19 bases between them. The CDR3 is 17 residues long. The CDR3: CASSLGQPSMGTGELFF. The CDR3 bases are TGCGCCAGCAGCCTCGGACAGCCGAGCATGGGCACCGGGGAGCTGTTTTTT.

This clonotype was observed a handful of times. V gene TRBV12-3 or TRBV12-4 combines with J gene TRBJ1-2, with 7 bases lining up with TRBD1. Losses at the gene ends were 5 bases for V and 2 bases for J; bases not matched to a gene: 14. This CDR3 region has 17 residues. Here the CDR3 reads CASSLTGVSAPNYGYTF. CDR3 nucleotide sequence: TGTGCCAGCAGTCTCACAGGGGTATCGGCCCCAAACTATGGCTACACCTTC.

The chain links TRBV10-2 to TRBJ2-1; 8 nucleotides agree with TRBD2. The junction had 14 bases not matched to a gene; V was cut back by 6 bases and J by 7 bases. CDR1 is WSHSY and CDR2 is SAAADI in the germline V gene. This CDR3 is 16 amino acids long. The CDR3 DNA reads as TGCGCCAGCAGGAATGGGCTAGCGGGTTGGTCGAATGAGCAGTTCTTC. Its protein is CASRNGLAGWSNEQFF.

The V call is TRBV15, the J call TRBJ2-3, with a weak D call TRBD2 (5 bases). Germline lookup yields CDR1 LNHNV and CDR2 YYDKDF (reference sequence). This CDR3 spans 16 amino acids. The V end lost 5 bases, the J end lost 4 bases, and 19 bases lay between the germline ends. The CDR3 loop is CATSARSGLRADTQYF. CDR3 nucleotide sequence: TGTGCCACCAGCGCTAGGAGCGGCCTCCGGGCAGATACGCAGTATTTT.

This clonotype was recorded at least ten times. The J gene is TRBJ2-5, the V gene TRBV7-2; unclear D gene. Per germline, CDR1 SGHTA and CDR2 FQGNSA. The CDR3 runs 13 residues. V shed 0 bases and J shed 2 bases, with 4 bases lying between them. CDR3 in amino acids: CASSLALQETQYF. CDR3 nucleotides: TGTGCCAGCAGCTTAGCCCTTCAAGAGACCCAGTACTTC. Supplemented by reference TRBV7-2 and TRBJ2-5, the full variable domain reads GAGVSQSPSNKVTEKGKDVELRCDPISGHTALYWYRQSLGQGLEFLIYFQGNSAPDKSGLPSDRFSAERTGGSVSTLTIQRTQQEDSAVYLCASSLALQETQYFGPGTRLLVL.

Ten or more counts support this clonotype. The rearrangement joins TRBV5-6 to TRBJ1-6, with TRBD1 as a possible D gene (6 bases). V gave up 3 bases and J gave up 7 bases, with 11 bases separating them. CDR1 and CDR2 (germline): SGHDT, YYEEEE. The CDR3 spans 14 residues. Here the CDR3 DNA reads TGTGCCAGCAGCTCCAGGGGATACAATTCACCCCTCCACTTT. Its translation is CASSSRGYNSPLHF.

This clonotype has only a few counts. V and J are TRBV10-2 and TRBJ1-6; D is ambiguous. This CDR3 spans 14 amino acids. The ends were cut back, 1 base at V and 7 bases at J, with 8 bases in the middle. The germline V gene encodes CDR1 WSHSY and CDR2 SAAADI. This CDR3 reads CASSEYGGNSPLHF. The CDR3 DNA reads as TGCGCCAGCAGTGAGTACGGCGGCAATTCACCCCTCCACTTT.

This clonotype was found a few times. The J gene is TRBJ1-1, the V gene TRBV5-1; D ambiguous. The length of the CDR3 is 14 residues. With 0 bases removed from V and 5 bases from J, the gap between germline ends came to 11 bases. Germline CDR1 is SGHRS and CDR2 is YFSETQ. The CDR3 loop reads CASSLASRMTEAFF. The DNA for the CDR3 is TGCGCCAGCAGCTTGGCCAGCAGAATGACTGAAGCTTTCTTT.

CDR3 amino acids: CASSAQSYGYTF. CDR3 nucleotides: TGTGCCAGCAGTGCCCAGAGCTATGGCTACACCTTC. The chain recombines TRBV6-2 or TRBV6-3 with TRBJ1-2, with D uncertain. CDR1 MNHEY and CDR2 SVGEGT come from the germline V gene. This CDR3 has 12 amino acids. Trimming removed 5 bases at V and 4 bases at J, with 8 bases between.

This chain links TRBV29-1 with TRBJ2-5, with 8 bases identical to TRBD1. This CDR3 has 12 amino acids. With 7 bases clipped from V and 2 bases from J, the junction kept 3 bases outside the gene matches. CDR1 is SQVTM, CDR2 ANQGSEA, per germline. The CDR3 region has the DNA TGCAGCGGGTACAGGGGGCAAGAGACCCAGTACTTC. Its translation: CSGYRGQETQYF.

For the CDR3, the DNA is TGTGCCAGCAGCCCCCGTGCTAAAGAGACCCAGTACTTC. Its translation: CASSPRAKETQYF. The chain combines TRBV7-2 with TRBJ2-5; no firm D call. Germline V lookup: CDR1 SGHTA, CDR2 FQGNSA. This CDR3 comprises 13 residues. The V end lost 5 bases, the J end lost 3 bases, and 10 bases lay between the germline ends.

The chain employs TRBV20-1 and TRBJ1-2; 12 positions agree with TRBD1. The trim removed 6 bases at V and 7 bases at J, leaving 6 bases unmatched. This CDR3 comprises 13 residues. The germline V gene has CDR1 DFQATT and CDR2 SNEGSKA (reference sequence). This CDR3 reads CSARDRGRGGYTF. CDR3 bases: TGCAGTGCCCGGGACAGGGGGCGTGGTGGCTACACCTTC.

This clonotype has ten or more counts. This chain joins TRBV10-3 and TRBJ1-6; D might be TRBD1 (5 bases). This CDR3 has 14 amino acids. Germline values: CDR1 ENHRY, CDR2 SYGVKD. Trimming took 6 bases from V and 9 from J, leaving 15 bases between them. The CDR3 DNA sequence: TGTGCCATCAGCCCAGGGTTGGGACTTTCACCCCTCCACTTT. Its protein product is CAISPGLGLSPLHF.

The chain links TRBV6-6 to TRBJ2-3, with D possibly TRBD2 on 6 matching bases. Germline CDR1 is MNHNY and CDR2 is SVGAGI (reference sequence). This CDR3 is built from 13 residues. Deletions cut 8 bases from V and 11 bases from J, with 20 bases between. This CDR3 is CASRGTSRGRQYF. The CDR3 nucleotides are TGTGCCAGCCGGGGGACTTCGCGAGGGAGGCAGTATTTT.

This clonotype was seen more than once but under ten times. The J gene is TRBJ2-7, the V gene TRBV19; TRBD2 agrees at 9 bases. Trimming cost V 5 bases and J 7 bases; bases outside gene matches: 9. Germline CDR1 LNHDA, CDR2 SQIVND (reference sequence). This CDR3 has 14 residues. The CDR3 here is CASSYQRGAEEQYF. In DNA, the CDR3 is TGTGCCAGTAGTTACCAGCGGGGGGCGGAGGAGCAGTACTTC.

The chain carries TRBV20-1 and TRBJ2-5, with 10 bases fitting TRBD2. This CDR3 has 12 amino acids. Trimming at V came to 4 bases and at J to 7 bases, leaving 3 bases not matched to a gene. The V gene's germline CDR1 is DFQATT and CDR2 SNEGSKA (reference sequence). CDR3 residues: CSANRLAGTQYF. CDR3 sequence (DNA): TGCAGTGCTAATAGACTAGCGGGGACCCAGTACTTC.

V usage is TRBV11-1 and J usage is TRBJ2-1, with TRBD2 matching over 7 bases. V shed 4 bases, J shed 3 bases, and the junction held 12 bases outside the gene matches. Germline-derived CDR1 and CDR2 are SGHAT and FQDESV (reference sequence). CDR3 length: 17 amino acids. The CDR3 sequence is CASSSRFGGGGYNEQFF. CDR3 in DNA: TGTGCCAGCAGCTCCAGATTTGGCGGGGGAGGCTACAATGAGCAGTTCTTC.

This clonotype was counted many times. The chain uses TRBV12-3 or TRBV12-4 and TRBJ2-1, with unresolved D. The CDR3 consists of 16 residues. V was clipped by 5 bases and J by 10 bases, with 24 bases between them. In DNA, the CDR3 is TGTGCCAGCAGTCGAGGACCCTCGGCCCCCACGAAGGAGCAGTTCTTC. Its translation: CASSRGPSAPTKEQFF.